Each of the 28 T cell receptor beta chains below was sequenced from the same sample in a study of human T cells and chemical hapten exposure. Time point denoted: patch test 3, about 24 weeks after DPC sensitization. As for treatment: therapeutic diphenylcyclopropenone sensitization with weekly scalp DPC. Via MiXCR, TCRdb re-called the RACE reads, giving one row per CDR3 protein. Counted here are 110,000 or so distinct CDR3 sequences, about 34% occurring once; the ten biggest clones make up about 2.9%. Sequencing was performed on whole blood, taken in connection with sensitization to the hapten diphenylcyclopropenone (DPC). The receptors shown here come from a man aged 35 to 55 with alopecia areata. Some clones in this sample may be carry-over from other donors' samples.

In this sample, this clonotype turned up a few times. V gene TRBV5-1 combines with J gene TRBJ1-1; no reliable D call. The CDR3 spans 15 residues. Germline V gives CDR1 SGHRS, CDR2 YFSETQ. The ends were cut back, 4 bases at V and 1 base at J, with 14 bases in the middle. In DNA, the CDR3 is TGCGCCAGCAGCGGAGGAGAATTCTCGAACACTGAAGCTTTCTTT. It yields the protein CASSGGEFSNTEAFF.

This clonotype was counted a few times. The rearrangement links TRBV11-2 to TRBJ2-1; TRBD2 is a possible D gene (5 bases). There are 13 residues in the CDR3. CDR1 and CDR2 from the germline V gene are SGHAT and FQNNGV. Trimming left V 5 bases short and J 5 bases short, with 10 bases between. The DNA for the CDR3 is TGTGCCAGCAGCGCGGGCCCTAACAATGAGCAGTTCTTC. Its translation is CASSAGPNNEQFF. Supplemented by reference TRBV11-2 and TRBJ2-1, the full variable domain reads EAGVAQSPRYKIIEKRQSVAFWCNPISGHATLYWYQQILGQGPKLLIQFQNNGVVDDSQLPKDRFSAERLKGVDSTLKIQPAKLEDSAVYLCASSAGPNNEQFFGPGTRLTVL.

The rearrangement links TRBV20-1 to TRBJ2-1, with TRBD2 identical over 14 bases. This CDR3 comprises 14 residues. Germline CDR1 reads DFQATT; CDR2 reads SNEGSKA (reference sequence). The J segment lost 13 bases and the V segment lost 3 bases, leaving 8 bases of the junction unmatched. The CDR3 spells CSARERLAGGPQFF. The CDR3 nucleotides read TGCAGTGCTAGGGAAAGACTAGCGGGAGGGCCCCAGTTCTTC.

This chain joins TRBV24-1 and TRBJ2-3; 9 nucleotides match TRBD2. The CDR3 totals 17 residues. CDR1 and CDR2 (germline): KGHDR, SFDVKD. V lost 3 bases, J lost 4 bases, and 10 bases stayed unmatched. In DNA form, the CDR3 reads TGTGCCACCAGTGATCCCATAGCGGGAGCGAGGCCAGATACGCAGTATTTT. It codes for CATSDPIAGARPDTQYF.

The rearrangement uses TRBV5-1 and TRBJ2-1, with 10 bases matching TRBD2. The CDR3 totals 14 residues. In germline, CDR1 is SGHRS, CDR2 YFSETQ. The V and J ends lost 0 bases and 8 bases, in that order; junction bases with no gene match: 2. CDR3 in amino acids: CASSLGTSGDEQFF. The CDR3, as DNA: TGCGCCAGCAGCTTGGGGACTAGCGGAGATGAGCAGTTCTTC.

The gene calls are TRBV6-1 and TRBJ2-7, with 7 bases fitting TRBD2. Trimming at V came to 6 bases and at J to 4 bases, leaving 9 bases not matched to a gene. This CDR3 spans 14 amino acids. From germline, CDR1 is MNHNS and CDR2 SASEGT. CDR3 DNA: TGTGCCAGCAGGGGGGGGACCCTAGGGTACGAGCAGTACGTC. This sequence encodes CASRGGTLGYEQYV.

This clonotype came up a few times. The chain has TRBV7-9 and TRBJ2-1, with 9 bases identical to TRBD2. The V gene's germline CDR1 is SEHNR and CDR2 FQNEAQ (reference sequence). V gave up 3 bases and J gave up 8 bases; unmatched junction bases: 5. This CDR3 region has 14 residues. The DNA for the CDR3 is TGTGCCAGCAGCTTGTTAGCGGGAGTCCATGAGCAGTTCTTC. Protein: CASSLLAGVHEQFF.

This clonotype was seen a handful of times. The chain is built from TRBV10-3 and TRBJ1-1; TRBD1 aligns across 8 bases. CDR3 size: 16 residues. The V gene's germline CDR1 is ENHRY and CDR2 SYGVKD. The V segment lost 8 bases and the J segment 5 bases; nucleotides outside the gene matches: 16. The DNA of the CDR3 is TGTGCCATCGGTAAAATCGGGACAGGTTTAGGGACTGAAGCTTTCTTT. This codes for CAIGKIGTGLGTEAFF.

The V gene is TRBV29-1, the J gene TRBJ2-1, with TRBD2 matching over 10 bases. The CDR3 spans 14 residues. Germline V CDR1 and CDR2: SQVTM, ANQGSEA. The V segment lost 4 bases and the J segment 9 bases; nucleotides outside the gene matches: 9. The DNA for the CDR3 is TGCAGCGTTGGAAAGGGTACTAGCGGGGTTGAGCAGTTCTTC. Translated, it gives CSVGKGTSGVEQFF.

This sequence joins TRBV7-9 and TRBJ2-2; tentative D call: TRBD1 (6 bases). CDR3 length: 16 amino acids. Trimming left V 5 bases short and J 9 bases short, with 22 bases between. CDR1 is SEHNR and CDR2 is FQNEAQ in the germline V gene (reference sequence). The CDR3: CASSDPSAGAPRELFF. As DNA, the CDR3 is TGTGCCAGCAGCGACCCCAGCGCAGGGGCGCCCAGGGAGCTGTTTTTT.

DNA of the CDR3: TGTGCCAGCAAGGGACTAGAGTACAATGAGCAGTTCTTC. Its protein product is CASKGLEYNEQFF. The chain employs TRBV6-2 or TRBV6-3 and TRBJ2-1, with TRBD2 identical over 8 bases. CDR1 is MNHEY and CDR2 is SVGEGT in the germline V gene. Trimming removed 7 bases from V and 4 bases from J; junction bases left unmatched: 3. The CDR3 is made up of 13 amino acids.

The chain has TRBV20-1 and TRBJ1-1; D uncertain. V lost 5 bases and J lost 0, with 10 bases in between. This CDR3 spans 13 amino acids. CDR1 is DFQATT and CDR2 is SNEGSKA in the germline V gene (reference sequence). In DNA, the CDR3 is TGCAGTGCTCATACAGCGCTGAACACTGAAGCTTTCTTT. Translated, it gives CSAHTALNTEAFF.

This clonotype was observed a handful of times. As DNA, the CDR3 is TGTGCCAGCAGTTTAAGATCGGCTAGCGGGAGCCATGAGCAGTTCTTC. It specifies CASSLRSASGSHEQFF. The chain links TRBV12-3 or TRBV12-4 to TRBJ2-1, with TRBD2 matching over 10 bases. V shed 2 bases and J 8 bases; nucleotides not matched to a gene: 9. The length of the CDR3 is 16 residues.

In this sample, this clonotype turned up a few times. The rearrangement links TRBV27 to TRBJ2-1; D is perhaps TRBD2 (6 bases). This CDR3 comprises 17 residues. The V end lost 3 bases, the J end lost 3 bases, and 18 bases lay between the germline ends. In germline, CDR1 is MNHEY, CDR2 SMNVEV (reference sequence). In DNA, the CDR3 is TGTGCCAGCAGTTTGGTCCGGGGGACCTCACTCTACAATGAGCAGTTCTTC. Its translation: CASSLVRGTSLYNEQFF.

This rearrangement joins TRBV5-6 to TRBJ2-7; TRBD1 matches 12 bases. This CDR3 is 16 amino acids long. The V segment lost 3 bases and the J segment 6 bases; nucleotides outside the gene matches: 10. Germline assignment: CDR1 SGHDT and CDR2 YYEEEE. As DNA, the CDR3 is TGTGCCAGCAGCTCGAGATTACCGGGACAGGGGGCCGAGCAGTACGTC. It translates to CASSSRLPGQGAEQYV.

The chain combines TRBV28 with TRBJ2-4, with no clear D. The germline V gene has CDR1 MDHEN and CDR2 SYDVKM. V was pared by 3 bases and J by 5 bases, with 11 bases between. The CDR3 is 14 residues long. CDR3 in amino acids: CASSFGWQENIQYF. The CDR3 nucleotides read TGTGCCAGCAGTTTTGGTTGGCAGGAAAACATTCAGTACTTC.

This clonotype was observed a handful of times. This sequence joins TRBV7-8 and TRBJ2-1, with 10 bases matching TRBD1. The germline gives CDR1 SGHVS, CDR2 FQNEAQ. After removal of 1 base from V and 8 bases from J, the junction contained 5 bases not matched to a gene. This CDR3 is built from 15 residues. The CDR3 coding sequence is TGTGCCAGCAGCTTAGAGGGACAGGGGTTTGATGAGCAGTTCTTC. Protein product: CASSLEGQGFDEQFF.

The chain is built from TRBV20-1 and TRBJ2-3; no clear D gene. Looked up from germline, CDR1 is DFQATT and CDR2 is SNEGSKA (reference sequence). The germline V and J ends were trimmed by 0 bases and 0 bases, with 10 bases remaining between them. CDR3 length equals 15 residues. The chain's CDR3 is CSARDAVTSTDTQYF. As DNA, the CDR3 is TGCAGTGCTAGAGATGCGGTAACTAGCACAGATACGCAGTATTTT.

The chain uses TRBV30 and TRBJ2-1; D remains unclear. V lost 5 bases to trimming and J lost 4 bases, with 15 bases between them. The CDR3 spans 14 residues. Germline assignment: CDR1 GTSNPN and CDR2 SVGIG (reference sequence). The CDR3 nucleotides are TGTGCCTGGTCTCGTGGCACCTTTTACAATGAGCAGTTCTTC. It specifies CAWSRGTFYNEQFF.

V and J are TRBV10-1 and TRBJ1-6; D is uncertain. The germline V and J ends were trimmed by 0 bases and 8 bases, with 11 bases remaining between them. The CDR3 length is 15 residues. CDR1 is WNHNN and CDR2 is SYGVQD in the germline V gene (reference sequence). The CDR3 sequence is CASSESGRRHSPLHF. As DNA, the CDR3 is TGCGCCAGCAGTGAGTCAGGACGAAGGCATTCACCCCTCCACTTT.

The chain joins TRBV7-2 to TRBJ2-7; TRBD2 might be the D (5 bases). V lost 4 bases and J 7 bases, leaving 8 bases between the germline ends. The CDR3 consists of 11 residues. Looked up from germline, CDR1 is SGHTA and CDR2 is FQGNSA. The chain's CDR3 is CASSSTGEQYF. DNA of the CDR3: TGTGCCAGCAGCTCCACGGGGGAGCAGTACTTC.

In its sample, this clonotype was seen a few times. The rearrangement joins TRBV28 to TRBJ1-4; D not resolved. V was shortened by 5 bases and J by 3 bases, with 4 bases between the two germline ends. Germline V gives CDR1 MDHEN, CDR2 SYDVKM. This CDR3 spans 12 amino acids. The CDR3 DNA sequence: TGTGCCAGCAGTACACCTAATGAAAAACTGTTTTTT. Translating gives CASSTPNEKLFF.

The chain combines TRBV5-6 with TRBJ2-5, with 14 bases that match TRBD2. The length of the CDR3 is 16 residues. CDR1 and CDR2 from the germline V gene are SGHDT and YYEEEE. V gave up 4 bases and J gave up 4 bases; unmatched junction bases: 6. Here the CDR3 DNA reads TGTGCCAGCAGCAGCGGGACTAGCGGGAGACCAGAGACCCAGTACTTC. This translates into CASSSGTSGRPETQYF.

This clonotype showed up just a few times. V usage is TRBV29-1 and J usage is TRBJ2-4; TRBD2 agrees at 7 bases. The CDR3 consists of 13 residues. The ends lost 4 bases at V and 1 base at J; junction bases unmatched: 1. Looked up from germline, CDR1 is SQVTM and CDR2 is ANQGSEA. CDR3 coding DNA: TGCAGCGTTGGGGGAGGGGCCAAAAACATTCAGTACTTC. Its protein product is CSVGGGAKNIQYF. Based on the CDR3 plus reference TRBV29-1 and TRBJ2-4, the full variable domain is SAVISQKPSRDICQRGTSLTIQCQVDSQVTMMFWYRQQPGQSLTLIATANQGSEATYESGFVIDKFPISRPNLTFSTLTVSNMSPEDSSIYLCSVGGGAKNIQYFGAGTRLSVL.

The J gene is TRBJ2-2, the V gene TRBV5-1; possibly TRBD2 for D (5 bases). V lost 7 bases and J lost 8, with 15 bases in between. Germline CDR1 is SGHRS and CDR2 is YFSETQ. The CDR3 is 13 amino acids. The chain's CDR3 is CASLGGGRGELFF. The CDR3 DNA sequence: TGCGCCAGCCTCGGCGGAGGAAGGGGGGAGCTGTTTTTT.

This clonotype was counted a few times. This chain links TRBV30 with TRBJ2-6; a weak D match, TRBD1 (5 bases). Germline V CDR1 and CDR2: GTSNPN, SVGIG (reference sequence). The V and J ends lost 4 bases and 0 bases respectively, with 13 bases between them. There are 16 residues in the CDR3. This chain's CDR3 is CAWTGHSLSGANVLTF. CDR3 bases: TGTGCCTGGACAGGACATAGCCTCTCTGGGGCCAACGTCCTGACTTTC.

This clonotype was detected a few times. This chain joins TRBV29-1 and TRBJ2-7, with D tentatively TRBD1 or TRBD2 (5 bases each). Deletions cut 6 bases from V and 0 bases from J, with 9 bases between. The CDR3 sequence is 12 residues long. Germline CDR1 reads SQVTM; CDR2 reads ANQGSEA. The CDR3 loop reads CSVGTDSYEQYF. The CDR3 DNA reads as TGCAGCGTAGGGACCGACTCCTACGAGCAGTACTTC.

The chain couples TRBV6-5 to TRBJ2-4; weak D call: TRBD1 (5 bases). The germline V and J ends were trimmed by 6 bases and 3 bases, with 18 bases remaining between them. This CDR3 is built from 16 residues. Per germline, CDR1 MNHEY and CDR2 SVGAGI. CDR3 protein: CASSTDFRQCKNIQYF. CDR3 DNA: TGTGCCAGCAGCACTGATTTTCGACAGTGCAAAAACATTCAGTACTTC.